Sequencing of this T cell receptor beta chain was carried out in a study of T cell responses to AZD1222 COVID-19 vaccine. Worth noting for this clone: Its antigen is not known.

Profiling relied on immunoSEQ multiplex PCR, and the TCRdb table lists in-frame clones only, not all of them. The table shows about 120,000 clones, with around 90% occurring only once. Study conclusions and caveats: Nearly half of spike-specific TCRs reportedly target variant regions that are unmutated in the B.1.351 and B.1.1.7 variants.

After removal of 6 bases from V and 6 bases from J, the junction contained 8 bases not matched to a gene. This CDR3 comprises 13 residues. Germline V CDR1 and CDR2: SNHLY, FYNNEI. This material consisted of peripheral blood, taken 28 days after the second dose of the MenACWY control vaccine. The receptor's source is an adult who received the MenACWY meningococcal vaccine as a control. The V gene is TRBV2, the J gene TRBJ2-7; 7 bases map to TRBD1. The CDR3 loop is CASRVGGAAEQYF. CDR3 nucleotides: TGTGCCAGCAGGGTAGGGGGCGCGGCCGAGCAGTACTTC.